This T cell receptor beta chain emerged from a study of blood T cells in healthy people across ages. A few counts support this clonotype. A second PCR, run for roughly 7 to 11 cycles, used a sample-barcoded 5' primer plus a J-beta primer mix. A single record per CDR3 protein comes from TCRdb applying MiXCR to the 5' RACE reads. The sample lists around 1.5 million distinct CDR3 sequences, around 39% occurring once. CDR3 size: 14 residues. Germline V gives CDR1 MDHEN, CDR2 SYDVKM. The source of this sequence is a young woman in good health. This chain connects TRBV28 to TRBJ2-1; D remains ambiguous. The DNA end is a closer match to TRBJ2-7, so the J assignment may be wrong. Input material: blood. Written as DNA, the CDR3 is TGTGCCAGCAGTTTAAAGGTGTCCCTAAACGAGCAGTACTTC. Its protein is CASSLKVSLNEQYF.